Below are 10 T cell receptor beta chains sequenced from a single sample in a study of beta chain features in type 1 diabetes. For these TCRs, the target antigens are not known. Study-wide findings and caveats: Moderate but significant shortening of TCRB CDR3s was recorded in all four CD4+ subsets from Type 1 diabetes patients.

Reverse transcribing all isolated RNA meant expressed TCRB transcripts were sequenced. Data came from immunoSEQ multiplex PCR; TCRdb stores just in-frame clones and leaves some out. This table has over 100,000 clones, about a sixth appearing once. Sequenced: central memory CD4+ T cells from blood. Receptors were obtained from a young man with type 1 diabetes.

The V gene is TRBV7-2, the J gene TRBJ2-5; D gene uncertain. The V end lost 5 bases, the J end lost 2 bases, and 9 bases lay between the germline ends. The CDR3 totals 13 residues. The germline V gene has CDR1 SGHTA and CDR2 FQGNSA. The CDR3 DNA reads as TGTGCCAGCAGCCGTGGGGTGCAAGAGACCCAGTACTTC. Protein product: CASSRGVQETQYF. Full variable domain (outside the CDR3, taken from reference TRBV7-2 and TRBJ2-5): GAGVSQSPSNKVTEKGKDVELRCDPISGHTALYWYRQSLGQGLEFLIYFQGNSAPDKSGLPSDRFSAERTGGSVSTLTIQRTQQEDSAVYLCASSRGVQETQYFGPGTRLLVL.

This chain's CDR3 is CAISRDGQETQYF. DNA of the CDR3: TGTGCCATCAGCCGCGACGGACAAGAGACCCAGTACTTC. The V and J genes are TRBV10-3 and TRBJ2-5; D is undetermined. From germline, CDR1 is ENHRY and CDR2 SYGVKD. V gave up 6 bases and J gave up 2 bases, with 10 bases separating them. This CDR3 is 13 amino acids long.

This clone has only a few counts. V and J are TRBV29-1 and TRBJ2-3; the D is unclear. V lost 2 bases and J lost 3, with 0 bases in between. CDR1 SQVTM and CDR2 ANQGSEA come from the germline V gene. The CDR3 is 10 residues long. CDR3 sequence reads: CSVETDTQYF. For the CDR3, the DNA is TGCAGCGTTGAAACAGATACGCAGTATTTT.

This clone appeared a few times. The chain carries TRBV28 and TRBJ1-5; TRBD1 matches 9 bases. Germline V gene data show CDR1 as MDHEN and CDR2 as SYDVKM. V lost 2 bases, J lost 4 bases, and 3 bases stayed unmatched. This CDR3 region has 15 residues. This CDR3 is CASSLGTGFNQPQHF. CDR3 nucleotides: TGTGCCAGCAGTTTAGGGACAGGGTTTAATCAGCCCCAGCATTTT.

This clone was recorded only once. The chain is built from TRBV7-2 and TRBJ1-5; D unclear. The CDR3 extends over 13 amino acids. CDR1 is SGHTA, CDR2 FQGNSA, per germline. The V and J ends lost 4 bases and 5 bases respectively, with 9 bases between them. Written as DNA, the CDR3 is TGTGCCAGCAGCTCCCAGGACTATCAGCCCCAGCATTTT. This translates into CASSSQDYQPQHF.

The chain is built from TRBV6-5 and TRBJ2-3; D might be TRBD1 (7 bases). The CDR3 consists of 14 residues. V was trimmed by 4 bases and J by 5 bases, leaving 13 bases between them. Germline assignment: CDR1 MNHEY and CDR2 SVGAGI. As DNA, the CDR3 is TGTGCCAGCAGTTTACAGGGGCGGGAAGATACGCAGTATTTT. It codes for CASSLQGREDTQYF.

This clone was recorded at least ten times. This CDR3 is also generated by other DNA sequences in the sample. V gene TRBV7-6 combines with J gene TRBJ2-7; D possibly corresponds to TRBD2 (5 bases). V lost 5 bases and J 3 bases, leaving 11 bases between the germline ends. Germline V CDR1 and CDR2: SGHVS, FNYEAQ. The CDR3 loop spans 13 amino acids. CDR3 in DNA: TGTGCCAGCAGCCCAAGGACTGGCTACGAGCAGTACTTC. The encoded protein is CASSPRTGYEQYF.

This clone was observed a few times. The V and J genes are TRBV18 and TRBJ2-5; possibly TRBD1 for D (5 bases). Germline lookup yields CDR1 KGHSH and CDR2 LQKENI. This CDR3 contains 16 residues. Trimming shortened V by 4 bases and J by 4 bases, and 19 bases separated the two germline ends. Here the CDR3 reads CASSRPAAGLRETQYF. CDR3 DNA sequence: TGTGCCAGCTCACGACCAGCAGCAGGGTTACGAGAGACCCAGTACTTC. Based on the CDR3 plus reference TRBV18 and TRBJ2-5, the full variable domain is NAGVMQNPRHLVRRRGQEARLRCSPMKGHSHVYWYRQLPEEGLKFMVYLQKENIIDESGMPKERFSAEFPKEGPSILRIQQVVRGDSAAYFCASSRPAAGLRETQYFGPGTRLLVL.

A few counts support this clone. This sequence joins TRBV9 and TRBJ2-3; D is ambiguous. Germline-derived CDR1 and CDR2 are SGDLS and YYNGEE. The CDR3 is made up of 13 amino acids. Trimming took 4 bases from V and 1 from J, leaving 7 bases between them. CDR3 sequence (DNA): TGTGCCAGCAGCATATCAGGCACAGATACGCAGTATTTT. Amino acids: CASSISGTDTQYF.

This chain uses TRBV6-6 with TRBJ2-4; no clear D. The CDR3 runs 14 residues. Germline CDR1 and CDR2: MNHNY and SVGAGI (reference sequence). Trimming pared 6 bases from V and 0 bases from J, leaving 9 bases between. As DNA, the CDR3 is TGTGCCAGCAGCACACAACTAGCCAAAAACATTCAGTACTTC. It encodes CASSTQLAKNIQYF.